This TCR beta chain was found in a study of blood T cell repertoires in COVID-19. This table comes from immunoSEQ multiplex PCR, and its TCRdb copy is limited to in-frame clones, with some not included. The sample holds around 300,000 clones; approximately 86% are singletons and the top ten take approximately 2.6%. The receptor was isolated from a woman between 18 and 30 years old who had recovered from COVID-19. The sample taken for sequencing was PBMCs or T cells enriched from blood (not recorded which).

CDR3 amino acids: CASSLVGGELFF. The CDR3 bases are TGCGCCAGCAGCTTGGTCGGCGGGGAGCTGTTTTTT. The V call is TRBV5-1, the J call TRBJ2-2; no reliable D call. This CDR3 has 12 residues. Between the trimmed V and J ends, which lost 0 bases and 7 bases, there was a span of 4 bases. CDR1 is SGHRS and CDR2 is YFSETQ in the germline V gene.